This T cell receptor beta chain derives from a study of cytomegalovirus exposure and HLA in healthy donors. About the research overall: Both the 120 validation repertoires and the roughly 640 first-cohort repertoires used the same platform, as reported by a later analysis.

The V gene's germline CDR1 is MGHRA and CDR2 YSYEKL. The junction had 9 bases not matched to a gene; V was cut back by 3 bases and J by 7 bases. The CDR3 is 15 residues long. As concerns this clone: Its antigen is undetermined.

Overall study results and limits: The classifier, whose performance was assessed in both the original and validation cohorts, reportedly diagnosed cytomegalovirus status with high specificity and sensitivity.

Clones were read by immunoSEQ multiplex PCR, and TCRdb kept only the in-frame ones, dropping some. The sample lists roughly 100,000 clones; around 87% were seen once. This chain joins TRBV4-1 and TRBJ2-1, with 7 bases aligning to TRBD2. Input material: PBMCs. The clonotype comes from a woman between 18 and 30 years old in good health and CMV-seropositive. CDR3 loop: CASSQGDWEGNEQFF. As DNA, the CDR3 is TGCGCCAGCAGCCAGGGGGATTGGGAGGGAAATGAGCAGTTCTTC.